This passage covers 4 T cell receptor beta chains from one sample sequenced in a study of early T cells in non-severe SARS-CoV-2 infection. Each CDR3 protein is one row after TCRdb ran MiXCR on the 5' RACE reads. The sample includes roughly 55,000 distinct CDR3 sequences, 6% to 7% of them seen just once. The sample comprised whole blood. Every receptor here comes from an adult who was a healthcare worker with PCR-confirmed SARS-CoV-2 infection or an uninfected control (not recorded which).

This clonotype occurred a few times. The gene calls are TRBV3-1 and TRBJ1-2; 7 nucleotides match TRBD1. V trimming: 4 bases; J trimming: 3 bases; junction bases outside the gene matches: 2. The CDR3 spans 13 residues. Germline lookup yields CDR1 LGHDT and CDR2 YNNKEL (reference sequence). CDR3 DNA: TGTGCCAGCAGCCGACAGGGATACTATGGCTACACCTTC. Encoded protein: CASSRQGYYGYTF. Full variable domain (remainder filled in from reference TRBV3-1 and TRBJ1-2): DTAVSQTPKYLVTQMGNDKSIKCEQNLGHDTMYWYKQDSKKFLKIMFSYNNKELIINETVPNRFSPKSPDKAHLNLHINSLELGDSAVYFCASSRQGYYGYTFGSGTRLTVV.

This clonotype was seen more than once but under ten times. V is TRBV7-3 and J is TRBJ2-1; D might be TRBD2 (6 bases). Germline loops: CDR1 SGHTA, CDR2 FQGTGA. This CDR3 is built from 14 residues. V gave up 5 bases and J gave up 8 bases, with 16 bases separating them. The CDR3 reads CASSNLPSAHEQFF. The DNA of the CDR3 is TGTGCCAGCAGCAATCTACCTAGCGCCCATGAGCAGTTCTTC.

The DNA of the CDR3 is TGTGCCAGCAGCGTAGACCCGAGCTGGAAAGATACGCAGTATTTT. It codes for CASSVDPSWKDTQYF. This chain links TRBV9 with TRBJ2-3; D gene ambiguous. Trimming cost V 0 bases and J 5 bases, with 13 bases left between them. Germline V gene lookup returns CDR1 SGDLS and CDR2 YYNGEE. The CDR3 is 15 amino acids.

The chain has TRBV5-1 and TRBJ2-3; the D gene is possibly TRBD2 (5 bases). Germline V gene lookup returns CDR1 SGHRS and CDR2 YFSETQ. Trimming stripped 6 bases from V and 5 bases from J, with 13 bases between. This CDR3 has 13 amino acids. The CDR3 region is CASNPLLGDTQYF. In DNA, the CDR3 is TGCGCCAGCAACCCCTTACTAGGAGATACGCAGTATTTT.